Listed below are T cell receptor beta chains from one sample, sequenced in a study of blood T cell repertoires in COVID-19. The method was immunoSEQ multiplex PCR; TCRdb's version includes in-frame clones alone and lacks a portion of them. This repertoire shows some 190,000 clones, roughly 81% found once; its top ten account for roughly 11%. Source material: peripheral blood. The receptors shown here come from a middle-aged woman with COVID-19, enrolled during active disease. CDR3s include the opening cysteine and the closing phenylalanine or tryptophan. The order of the fields is clone size, V gene, D gene, J gene, CDR3 DNA, CDR3 protein. A D gene is named only where the DNA matches it firmly. The size field is filled for only some rows; it gives once, few, many or a size class.

>NA|TRBV7-9|TRBD2|TRBJ2-1
TGTGCCAGCAGCTTAGGGACCGGGACTAAGAGAATCAATGAGCAGTTCTTC
CASSLGTGTKRINEQFF
>NA|TRBV20-1|TRBD2|TRBJ2-1
TGCAGTGCTAGTTGGACTCTAGCGGGGTCCTGGGGTGAGCAGTTCTTC
CSASWTLAGSWGEQFF
>NA|TRBV11-2|TRBD1|TRBJ2-3
TGTGCCAGCAGCGGACGACAGGGCTTAGATACGCAGTATTTT
CASSGRQGLDTQYF
>NA|TRBV10-2|NA|TRBJ2-5
TGCGCCAGCAGTGAGTCGATTCAGTTGACCCAGTACTTC
CASSESIQLTQYF
>NA|TRBV19|TRBD1|TRBJ1-1
TGTGCCAGTAGTCTCGGACAGGGGTCTTCTTTCTTT
CASSLGQGSSFF
>NA|TRBV7-9|NA|TRBJ2-2
TGTGCCAGCAGAGGGGGGAACACCGGGGAGCTGTTTTTT
CASRGGNTGELFF
>NA|TRBV19|NA|TRBJ2-5
TGTGCCAGTAGTAACTCGTGGGAGACCCAGTACTTC
CASSNSWETQYF
>NA|TRBV6-5|NA|TRBJ1-3
TGTGCCAGCAGTTACTCGAGCGGGAATGGAAACACCATATATTTT
CASSYSSGNGNTIYF
>NA|TRBV3-1/TRBV3-2|NA|TRBJ2-7
TGTGCCAGCAGCCAAGATCTTGGTAGCTCCTACGAGCAGTACTTC
CASSQDLGSSYEQYF
>NA|TRBV19|NA|TRBJ2-7
TGTGCCAGTAGCAATAATCGTCCGGCGGGTTACGAGCAGTACTTC
CASSNNRPAGYEQYF
>NA|TRBV19|NA|TRBJ2-5
TGTGCCAGTAGTATAGTTATACAAGAGACCCAGTACTTC
CASSIVIQETQYF
>NA|TRBV29-1|TRBD1|TRBJ1-2
TGCAGCGTCCAAAAGGGGGCAGGGTGGGATGGCTACACCTTC
CSVQKGAGWDGYTF
>NA|TRBV4-2|NA|TRBJ2-4
TGTGCCAGCAGCCAAGTGGGACTGTCTAGTAAAAACATTCAGTACTTC
CASSQVGLSSKNIQYF
>NA|TRBV7-2|TRBD2|TRBJ2-5
TGTGCCAGCAGCTTCTTTAGCGGGAGAGAGACCCAGTACTTC
CASSFFSGRETQYF
>NA|TRBV6-5|NA|TRBJ2-1
TGTGCCAGCAGTTACTCGGCGCGGAACCACTACAATGAGCAGTTCTTC
CASSYSARNHYNEQFF
>NA|TRBV27|NA|TRBJ1-1
TGTGCCAGCAGTTTGGAGGCATCCTATGAAGCTTTCTTT
CASSLEASYEAFF
>NA|TRBV6-1|NA|TRBJ1-2
TGTGCCAGCAGGGAAGGGGAGGGTGGAAACTATGGCTACACCTTC
CASREGEGGNYGYTF
>NA|TRBV28|TRBD1|TRBJ1-1
TGTGCCAGCAGTTTAGGGGACAGGGCGGCTTTCTTT
CASSLGDRAAFF
>NA|TRBV29-1|TRBD1|TRBJ2-2
TGCAGCGTTTCGGGACCGACAGGGACCGGGGAGCTGTTTTTT
CSVSGPTGTGELFF
>NA|TRBV7-8|TRBD1|TRBJ2-1
TGTGCCAGCAGCTTAGTTGGGACAGGGGGATACAATGAGCAGTTCTTC
CASSLVGTGGYNEQFF
>few|TRBV15|NA|TRBJ1-4
TGTGCCACCAGCAGAGGGGCAATCGCGGAAAAACTGTTTTTT
CATSRGAIAEKLFF
>NA|TRBV19|NA|TRBJ1-2
TGTGCCAGTATTGACAGGAACTATGGCTACACCTTC
CASIDRNYGYTF
>NA|TRBV6-1|NA|TRBJ1-2
TGTGCCAGCAGTGAAGGGCTATCAGGGTCCTATGGCTACACCTTC
CASSEGLSGSYGYTF
>NA|TRBV4-1|NA|TRBJ1-1
TGCGCCAGCAGCCGCGGCTCGGAGTTAGCGACTGAAGCTTTCTTT
CASSRGSELATEAFF
>NA|TRBV28|NA|TRBJ2-2
TGTGCCAGCAGGTCCGAAAGGAGGTGGACCGGGGAGCTGTTTTTT
CASRSERRWTGELFF
>NA|TRBV5-4|TRBD2|TRBJ2-1
TGTGCCAGCAGCTTGTTTAGCCTAGCGGGACGGAATGAGCAGTTCTTC
CASSLFSLAGRNEQFF
>NA|TRBV18|NA|TRBJ2-5
TGTGCCAGCTCACAAGGACATGGGGAGACCCAGTACTTC
CASSQGHGETQYF
>NA|TRBV30|NA|TRBJ2-3
TGTGCCTGGAGCAGGGATGGAATGTCAGATACGCAGTATTTT
CAWSRDGMSDTQYF
>NA|TRBV5-6|NA|TRBJ1-2
TGTGCCAGCAGCTTGGATGGGCGATCTAACTATGGCTACACCTTC
CASSLDGRSNYGYTF
>NA|TRBV28|NA|TRBJ1-1
TGTGCCAGCAGTTTATCCAGGGGCGTCACTGAAGCTTTCTTT
CASSLSRGVTEAFF
>NA|TRBV18|NA|TRBJ2-5
TGTGCCAGCTCCCCGAGGCAGGGGAAAGAGACCCAGTACTTC
CASSPRQGKETQYF
>NA|TRBV19|NA|TRBJ1-1
TGTGCCAGTAGTATGGGGGCCACTGAAGCTTTCTTT
CASSMGATEAFF
>NA|TRBV2|NA|TRBJ1-2
TGTGCCAGCAGTGACCCGGCGGGGGGCGGCTATGGCTACACCTTC
CASSDPAGGGYGYTF
>NA|TRBV6-5|NA|TRBJ1-6
TGTGCCAGCAGTTCCGTGGGGAGCTCCTATAATTCACCCCTCCACTTT
CASSSVGSSYNSPLHF
>NA|TRBV18|NA|TRBJ2-7
TGTGCCAGCTCATCAGCCAGGGTGGTCGGAAACGAGCAGTACTTC
CASSSARVVGNEQYF